The sample holds a few counts of the clone carrying this T cell receptor beta chain. Other DNA sequences in this sample translate to the same CDR3. This sample was taken from a study of memory CD4+ T cells and cytomegalovirus serostatus. The sort gate was single viable CD3+CD4+CD8-CD45RO+ cells for memory CD4+ T cells. Assay: immunoSEQ multiplex PCR; the TCRdb copy retains only in-frame clones and omits some. This sample carries about 56,000 clones, about 80% of them seen once, and the ten largest clones take 0.4% to 0.5%. This CDR3 is built from 14 residues. The V segment lost 4 bases and the J segment 5 bases; nucleotides outside the gene matches: 2. The germline V gene has CDR1 SGHDT and CDR2 YYEEEE.

The TCR originated in an adult in good health and CMV-seronegative. Specimen: memory CD4+ T cells from blood. This rearrangement joins TRBV5-6 to TRBJ1-4; 10 bases line up with TRBD1. The CDR3: CASSPGQGNEKLFF. CDR3 DNA sequence: TGTGCCAGCAGCCCGGGACAGGGGAATGAAAAACTGTTTTTT.